This is a list of T cell receptor beta chains from one sample in a study of cytomegalovirus exposure and HLA in healthy donors. The repertoire was sequenced with immunoSEQ multiplex PCR; TCRdb's copy has only in-frame clones and lacks some. The sample yields 150,000 or so clones, about four fifths seen once. The source material was PBMCs. The receptors were sampled from a man younger than 40 in good health and CMV-seropositive. CDR3s include the opening cysteine and the closing phenylalanine or tryptophan. Each record gives: clone size, J gene, CDR3 length, D gene, V gene, CDR3 protein, CDR3 DNA. The D gene is left open where the match is weak. Not all rows give a size; the values are once, few, many and, for expanded clones, a class.

size: -; J: TRBJ2-3; length: 16; D: -; V: TRBV9; CDR3: CASSGTSSVRTDTQYF; DNA: TGTGCCAGCAGCGGGACTTCTAGCGTAAGAACAGATACGCAGTATTTT
size: -; J: TRBJ1-1; length: 14; D: -; V: TRBV19; CDR3: CASSLQGVNTEAFF; DNA: TGTGCCAGTAGTTTACAGGGAGTCAACACTGAAGCTTTCTTT
size: -; J: TRBJ2-1; length: 16; D: -; V: TRBV2; CDR3: CASSDKGGWQRNEQFF; DNA: TGTGCCAGCAGTGATAAAGGGGGTTGGCAACGCAATGAGCAGTTCTTC
size: once; J: TRBJ2-5; length: 18; D: -; V: TRBV25-1; CDR3: CASSEERRGGGDQETQYF; DNA: TGTGCCAGCAGTGAAGAGAGGAGGGGTGGCGGTGATCAAGAGACCCAGTACTTC
size: -; J: TRBJ2-7; length: 14; D: TRBD1; V: TRBV2; CDR3: CASSADRVSYEQYF; DNA: TGTGCCAGCAGTGCGGACAGGGTCTCTTACGAGCAGTACTTC
size: -; J: TRBJ2-7; length: 16; D: TRBD1; V: TRBV6-4; CDR3: CASSGDRGQGSYEQYF; DNA: TGTGCCAGCAGTGGGGATAGGGGACAGGGTTCCTACGAGCAGTACTTC
size: -; J: TRBJ2-3; length: 14; D: TRBD1; V: TRBV9; CDR3: CASSRQGYTDTQYF; DNA: TGTGCCAGCAGCCGACAGGGCTACACAGATACGCAGTATTTT
size: -; J: TRBJ1-3; length: 17; D: -; V: TRBV7-2; CDR3: CASSLTVTGGSGNTIYF; DNA: TGTGCCAGCAGCTTAACGGTGACAGGCGGCTCTGGAAACACCATATATTTT
size: -; J: TRBJ1-1; length: 14; D: -; V: TRBV5-4; CDR3: CASSFSGRNTEAFF; DNA: TGTGCCAGCAGCTTTTCAGGGCGGAACACTGAAGCTTTCTTT
size: -; J: TRBJ1-1; length: 14; D: TRBD1; V: TRBV11-2; CDR3: CASSLWGTGREAFF; DNA: TGTGCCAGCAGCCTTTGGGGGACAGGGCGGGAAGCTTTCTTT
size: -; J: TRBJ1-5; length: 14; D: -; V: TRBV28; CDR3: CASSSGGYNQPQHF; DNA: TGTGCCAGCAGTTCGGGGGGGTACAATCAGCCCCAGCATTTT
size: -; J: TRBJ2-7; length: 13; D: TRBD1; V: TRBV9; CDR3: CASSGQGAYEQYF; DNA: TGTGCCAGCAGCGGACAGGGGGCCTACGAGCAGTACTTC
size: -; J: TRBJ2-3; length: 18; D: TRBD2; V: TRBV9; CDR3: CASSTRTSGASSTDTQYF; DNA: TGTGCCAGCAGCACAAGGACTAGCGGGGCGTCTAGCACAGATACGCAGTATTTT
size: once; J: TRBJ1-1; length: 16; D: -; V: TRBV9; CDR3: CASSPSTGNQNTEAFF; DNA: TGTGCCAGCAGCCCCTCTACAGGGAATCAGAACACTGAAGCTTTCTTT
size: -; J: TRBJ2-5; length: 14; D: TRBD1; V: TRBV11-2; CDR3: CASRRTGNVQTQYF; DNA: TGTGCCAGCAGACGGACAGGGAACGTACAGACCCAGTACTTC
size: -; J: TRBJ2-7; length: 13; D: -; V: TRBV7-2; CDR3: CASSPGFFYEQYF; DNA: TGTGCCAGCAGCCCGGGGTTTTTCTACGAGCAGTACTTC
size: -; J: TRBJ2-3; length: 14; D: TRBD1; V: TRBV29-1; CDR3: CSAAGQGTTDTQYF; DNA: TGCAGCGCTGCGGGACAGGGGACCACAGATACGCAGTATTTT
size: -; J: TRBJ2-5; length: 14; D: TRBD1; V: TRBV28; CDR3: CASSLETGRQTQYF; DNA: TGTGCCAGCAGTTTAGAGACAGGGCGACAGACCCAGTACTTC
size: -; J: TRBJ2-2; length: 13; D: -; V: TRBV9; CDR3: CASSASVTGELFF; DNA: TGTGCCAGCAGCGCATCAGTCACCGGGGAGCTGTTTTTT
size: -; J: TRBJ1-5; length: 13; D: -; V: TRBV5-6; CDR3: CASSLNQGWPQHF; DNA: TGTGCCAGCAGCTTAAACCAGGGGTGGCCCCAGCATTTT
size: -; J: TRBJ1-5; length: 15; D: -; V: TRBV7-8; CDR3: CASSLAGRVNQPQHF; DNA: TGTGCCAGCAGCTTAGCGGGCAGAGTCAATCAGCCCCAGCATTTT